This TCR beta chain originates from a study of cytomegalovirus exposure and HLA in healthy donors. The study's findings and limits: When a later analysis was performed, an Asian-associated ancestry cluster reportedly had fewer N-insertions than the roughly 700-donor mean.

V shed 5 bases, J shed 4 bases, and the junction held 3 bases outside the gene matches. Germline V CDR1 and CDR2: GTSNPN, SVGIG (reference sequence). This CDR3 is built from 13 residues. A word on this clone: Its antigen remains unidentified.

Researchers ran the PCR with 60 Vbeta and 13 Jbeta primers. Clones were read by immunoSEQ multiplex PCR, and TCRdb kept only the in-frame ones, dropping some. The table lists under 200,000 clones, almost 85% of them singletons. This sequence was found in a man between 25 and 39 years old in good health and CMV-seronegative. Sequencing input: PBMCs. The chain has TRBV30 and TRBJ2-3, with 10 bases aligning to TRBD2. This CDR3 reads CAWASGGADTQYF. The DNA for the CDR3 is TGTGCCTGGGCTAGCGGGGGTGCAGATACGCAGTATTTT. The entire variable domain, with the rest obtained from reference TRBV30 and TRBJ2-3, is as follows: SQTIHQWPATLVQPVGSPLSLECTVEGTSNPNLYWYRQAAGRGLQLLFYSVGIGQISSEVPQNLSASRPQDRQFILSSKKLLLSDSGFYLCAWASGGADTQYFGPGTRLTVL.